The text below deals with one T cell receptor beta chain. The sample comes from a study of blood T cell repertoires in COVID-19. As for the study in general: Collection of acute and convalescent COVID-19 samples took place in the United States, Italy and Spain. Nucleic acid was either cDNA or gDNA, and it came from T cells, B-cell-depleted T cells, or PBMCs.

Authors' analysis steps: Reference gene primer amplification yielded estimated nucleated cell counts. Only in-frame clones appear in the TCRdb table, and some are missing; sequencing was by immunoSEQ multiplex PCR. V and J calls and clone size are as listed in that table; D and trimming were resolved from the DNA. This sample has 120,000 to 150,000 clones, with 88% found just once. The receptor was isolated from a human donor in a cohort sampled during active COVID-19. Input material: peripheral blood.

The CDR3 region is CASSELAGGYNEQFF. The CDR3 DNA reads as TGTGCCAGCAGCGAACTAGCGGGGGGATACAATGAGCAGTTCTTC. V usage is TRBV7-3 and J usage is TRBJ2-1; TRBD2 matches at 12 bases. After removal of 5 bases from V and 4 bases from J, the junction contained 3 bases not matched to a gene. The CDR3 sequence is 15 residues long. Germline loops: CDR1 SGHTA, CDR2 FQGTGA.